Shown below are 28 T cell receptor beta chains from a single sample sequenced in a study of regulatory T cells in long-lasting Graves disease. For TCR beta, libraries came from iRepertoire HTBI primers and Arm-PCR of CDR3 regions. A single record per CDR3 protein comes from TCRdb applying MiXCR to the multiplex PCR reads. Here the sample spans a few hundred thousand distinct CDR3 sequences, around an eighth being singletons. Documented time point: newly diagnosed GD, antithyroid drugs for less than 3 months. Extracted PBMC RNA gave rise to the TCR library. The sample was also linked to a second study, of T cells in Graves' hyperthyroidism and ophthalmopathy.

This sample comprised peripheral blood mononuclear cells (PBMCs), obtained at new diagnosis, from a patient treated with antithyroid drugs. The receptors come from a man in his thirties or forties with Graves disease.

This clonotype was seen many times. The rearrangement links TRBV5-1 to TRBJ1-3, with TRBD1 identical over 8 bases. The length of the CDR3 is 16 residues. CDR1 SGHRS and CDR2 YFSETQ come from the germline V gene. V was clipped by 4 bases and J by 0 bases; unmatched bases: 6. CDR3 in amino acids: CASSTTGVPSGNTIYF. DNA of the CDR3: TGCGCCAGCAGCACGACAGGGGTGCCCTCTGGAAACACCATATATTTT.

This clonotype was detected many times. The V call is TRBV20-1, the J call TRBJ2-3, with TRBD1 identical over 11 bases. This CDR3 is built from 14 residues. Trimming at V came to 6 bases and at J to 4 bases, leaving 6 bases not matched to a gene. The germline V gene encodes CDR1 DFQATT and CDR2 SNEGSKA (reference sequence). The CDR3 is CSATGTGGADTQYF. The DNA for the CDR3 is TGCAGTGCCACCGGGACAGGGGGAGCAGATACGCAGTATTTT.

In this sample, this clonotype turned up many times. This chain uses TRBV18 with TRBJ1-5; 8 bases fit TRBD1. CDR3 length equals 13 residues. Looked up from germline, CDR1 is KGHSH and CDR2 is LQKENI. V dropped 3 bases and J dropped 8; count of bases not matched to a gene: 3. The CDR3 DNA sequence: TGTGCCAGCTCACCGGACAGGGTTAAGCCCCAGCATTTT. Encoded protein: CASSPDRVKPQHF.

This clonotype occurred a few times. This chain links TRBV12-3 or TRBV12-4 with TRBJ2-1; 10 bases agree with TRBD2. The CDR3 is 16 residues long. The V and J ends lost 6 bases and 6 bases, in that order; junction bases with no gene match: 11. CDR3 nucleotide sequence: TGTGCCAGCAGCCTGAACCCTAGCGGGAGATCCAATGAGCAGTTCTTC. This encodes CASSLNPSGRSNEQFF.

The CDR3 DNA reads TGTGCCAGCAGTTACTCGTCGGGGCGTAAAACTGAAGCTTTCTTT. The encoded protein is CASSYSSGRKTEAFF. This rearrangement joins TRBV6-5 to TRBJ1-1; a weak D match, TRBD1 (5 bases). V was cut by 0 bases and J by 5 bases, with 13 bases left in between. CDR3 size: 15 residues. CDR1 and CDR2 from the germline V gene are MNHEY and SVGAGI.

This clonotype was observed many times. The rearrangement links TRBV20-1 to TRBJ2-2; D ambiguous. Germline values: CDR1 DFQATT, CDR2 SNEGSKA (reference sequence). V gave up 5 bases and J gave up 6 bases, with 1 base separating them. The CDR3 runs to 9 residues. The CDR3: CSAAGELFF. CDR3 nucleotide sequence: TGCAGTGCTGCCGGGGAGCTGTTTTTT.

This clonotype was detected once. CDR3 bases: TGTGCCAGCAGTTTGGGACTAGCGGGGACCGGGGAGCAGTACTTC. It specifies CASSLGLAGTGEQYF. The rearrangement joins TRBV12-3 or TRBV12-4 to TRBJ2-7, with 13 nucleotides matching TRBD2. The CDR3 sequence is 15 residues long. Trimming took 3 bases from V and 7 from J; bases not matched to a gene: 6.

The chain recombines TRBV6-2 or TRBV6-3 with TRBJ2-7; no firm D call. The CDR3 covers 12 residues. Germline CDR1 MNHEY, CDR2 SVGEGT. Trimming pared 5 bases from V and 2 bases from J, leaving 7 bases between. The CDR3 DNA reads as TGTGCCAGCAGTAGGGCGGCCTACGAGCAGTACTTC. It encodes CASSRAAYEQYF.

With respect to this clonotype: Only one base separates this from a far larger clonotype, so it likely reflects a read error. The chain has TRBV7-2 and TRBJ2-7; D is perhaps TRBD2 (6 bases). The CDR3 extends over 14 amino acids. Germline V gene data show CDR1 as SGHTA and CDR2 as FQGNSA. The V gene lost 5 bases and the J gene lost 7 bases, with 18 bases spanning the gap. The CDR3 loop is CASSPPRTSNEQYF. CDR3 in DNA: TGTGCCAGCAGCCCTCCCCGTACTAGCAATGAGCAGTACTTC. Using reference TRBV7-2 and TRBJ2-7 for the parts outside the CDR3, the full variable domain is GAGVSQSPSNKVTEKGKDVELRCDPISGHTALYWYRQSLGQGLEFLIYFQGNSAPDKSGLPSDRFSAERTGGSVSTLTIQRTQQEDSAVYLCASSPPRTSNEQYFGPGTRLTVT.

This clonotype showed up many times. This chain connects TRBV6-2 or TRBV6-3 to TRBJ2-7, with 10 positions matching TRBD1. The CDR3 has 15 amino acids. V lost 2 bases, J lost 9 bases, and 10 bases stayed unmatched. Germline CDR1 and CDR2: MNHEY and SVGEGT. The chain's CDR3 is CASSYVPGQGMGQYF. The DNA of the CDR3 is TGTGCCAGCAGTTACGTACCGGGACAGGGGATGGGGCAGTACTTC.

This clonotype was detected a few times. This chain connects TRBV27 to TRBJ1-4; possible D gene TRBD1, 6 bases. Germline CDR1 reads MNHEY; CDR2 reads SMNVEV (reference sequence). CDR3 length: 15 residues. Trimming removed 0 bases at V and 8 bases at J, with 13 bases between. Here the CDR3 DNA reads TGTGCCAGCAGTTTATCGGGGGCAGCGGGAGAAAAACTGTTTTTT. Protein product: CASSLSGAAGEKLFF. The whole variable domain, filled in from reference TRBV27 and TRBJ1-4, reads EAQVTQNPRYLITVTGKKLTVTCSQNMNHEYMSWYRQDPGLGLRQIYYSMNVEVTDKGDVPEGYKVSRKEKRNFPLILESPSPNQTSLYFCASSLSGAAGEKLFFGSGTQLSVL.

Remarks on this clonotype: A read error may explain this, as a much larger clone is one base away. This sequence joins TRBV7-9 and TRBJ1-5, with D hard to call. The CDR3 is made up of 16 amino acids. CDR1 is SEHNR, CDR2 FQNEAQ, per germline (reference sequence). CDR3 bases: TGTACCAGCAGCTATGAGGGCCGGGGATTCGGTCAGCCCCAGCATTTT. This codes for CTSSYEGRGFGQPQHF.

This clonotype occurred many times. The CDR3 does not close with the conserved phenylalanine or tryptophan, likely indicating a read error. The DNA is omitted, as the CDR3 cannot be located on it reliably, and the CDR3 follows TCRdb's listing. The rearrangement joins TRBV29-1 to TRBJ1-1; the table assigns TRBD1, which was not confirmed against the DNA. The germline V gene encodes CDR1 SQVTM and CDR2 ANQGSEA. Including both end residues, the CDR3 is 12 amino acids long. The CDR3 loop is CSISQQGIGTFL.

At least ten counts were recorded for this clonotype. This CDR3 reads CSARVQNYGYTF. The CDR3 nucleotides are TGCAGTGCTAGAGTTCAGAACTATGGCTACACCTTC. The V call is TRBV20-1, the J call TRBJ1-2; D remains ambiguous. The CDR3 totals 12 residues. The germline V and J ends were trimmed by 1 base and 2 bases, with 5 bases remaining between them. Germline V gene sequence: CDR1 DFQATT, CDR2 SNEGSKA (reference sequence).

Worth noting for this clonotype: Possible read error: a much larger clone is one base away. The V and J genes are TRBV27 and TRBJ1-1; the D is unclear. The CDR3 totals 13 residues. Per the germline V gene, CDR1 is MNHEY and CDR2 is SMNVEV (reference sequence). In DNA form, the CDR3 reads TGTGCCAGCAGCTATGTACGGCACACTGAAGATTTCTTT. This codes for CASSYVRHTEDFF.

This clonotype has just a few counts. The chain uses TRBV24-1 and TRBJ2-6, with D tentatively TRBD2 (6 bases). Germline values: CDR1 KGHDR, CDR2 SFDVKD. V lost 9 bases and J 2 bases, leaving 13 bases between the germline ends. This CDR3 spans 15 amino acids. Here the CDR3 reads CATALGGTGANVLTF. The CDR3 DNA is TGTGCCACCGCCCTGGGCGGGACTGGGGCCAACGTCCTGACTTTC.

The chain combines TRBV20-1 with TRBJ2-7; 11 nucleotides agree with TRBD2. The CDR3 is 15 amino acids. The V and J ends lost 0 bases and 7 bases, in that order; junction bases with no gene match: 8. The V gene's germline CDR1 is DFQATT and CDR2 SNEGSKA (reference sequence). The CDR3 region has the DNA TGCAGTGCTAGAGATCACACTAGCGGGAGAGATGAGCAGTACTTC. Protein sequence: CSARDHTSGRDEQYF.

This clonotype was seen a handful of times. V usage is TRBV30 and J usage is TRBJ1-5, with a possible D match to TRBD1 (5 bases). The CDR3 contains 17 residues. CDR1 and CDR2 (germline): GTSNPN, SVGIG (reference sequence). V lost 2 bases to trimming and J lost 1 base, with 18 bases between them. CDR3 nucleotide sequence: TGTGCCTGGAGTTCCGCCGGGTGGGGCGGAAGCAATCAGCCCCAGCATTTT. This sequence encodes CAWSSAGWGGSNQPQHF. Based on the CDR3 plus reference TRBV30 and TRBJ1-5, the full variable domain is SQTIHQWPATLVQPVGSPLSLECTVEGTSNPNLYWYRQAAGRGLQLLFYSVGIGQISSEVPQNLSASRPQDRQFILSSKKLLLSDSGFYLCAWSSAGWGGSNQPQHFGDGTRLSIL.

This clonotype was detected ten times or more. The rearrangement links TRBV29-1 to TRBJ2-7, with 16 bases lining up with TRBD2. Germline CDR1 SQVTM, CDR2 ANQGSEA. V dropped 6 bases and J dropped 6; count of bases not matched to a gene: 8. The CDR3 contains 15 residues. The CDR3 sequence: CSVLGTSGRVGEQYF. The CDR3 DNA is TGCAGCGTCCTTGGGACTAGCGGGAGGGTTGGCGAGCAGTACTTC.

This rearrangement joins TRBV5-6 to TRBJ1-2, with 10 bases fitting TRBD1. V was clipped by 4 bases and J by 7 bases; unmatched bases: 7. The CDR3 has 14 amino acids. Per the germline V gene, CDR1 is SGHDT and CDR2 is YYEEEE. The CDR3 sequence: CASSTGTGATGYTF. In nucleotides, the CDR3 is TGTGCCAGCAGCACCGGGACAGGGGCAACTGGCTACACCTTC.

This clonotype showed up many times. V and J are TRBV20-1 and TRBJ2-7; 9 nucleotides line up with TRBD1. CDR1 and CDR2 from the germline V gene are DFQATT and SNEGSKA (reference sequence). This CDR3 region has 14 residues. With V trimmed by 5 bases and J by 0 bases, 5 bases remained unmatched. CDR3 in amino acids: CSAPNRGLSYEQYF. The CDR3, as DNA: TGCAGTGCTCCCAACAGGGGGCTCTCCTACGAGCAGTACTTC.

The sample holds many counts of this clonotype. V gene TRBV4-1 combines with J gene TRBJ2-6, with a possible D match to TRBD1 (6 bases). The CDR3 is 16 residues long. Trimming pared 4 bases from V and 4 bases from J, leaving 14 bases between. In germline, CDR1 is MGHRA, CDR2 YSYEKL. For the CDR3, the DNA is TGCGCCAGCAGCCGCGCGGACAGAAGGGGGGCCAACGTCCTGACTTTC. Translation: CASSRADRRGANVLTF.

In its sample, this clonotype was seen many times. The chain uses TRBV24-1 and TRBJ1-1; D uncertain. V shed 4 bases and J shed 0 bases, with 5 bases lying between them. CDR3 length equals 13 residues. Germline V CDR1 and CDR2: KGHDR, SFDVKD. CDR3 residues: CATSDLMNTEAFF. Written as DNA, the CDR3 is TGTGCCACCAGTGACCTGATGAACACTGAAGCTTTCTTT.

The V gene is TRBV3-1, the J gene TRBJ2-3; D might be TRBD2 (5 bases). CDR3 size: 16 residues. Germline loops: CDR1 LGHDT, CDR2 YNNKEL (reference sequence). The germline V and J ends were trimmed by 10 bases and 2 bases, with 22 bases remaining between them. The CDR3 here is CANSELPAEATDTQYF. CDR3 coding DNA: TGTGCCAACAGTGAGCTACCAGCGGAGGCCACAGATACGCAGTATTTT.

CDR3 sequence (DNA): TGTGCCAGCATCGCGGGAGAGACCCAGTACTTC. This sequence encodes CASIAGETQYF. This chain joins TRBV6-2 or TRBV6-3 and TRBJ2-5; possibly TRBD2 for D (5 bases). Germline-derived CDR1 and CDR2 are MNHEY and SVGEGT. V gave up 7 bases and J gave up 4 bases, with 7 bases separating them. The CDR3 covers 11 residues.

There are many counts of this clonotype. This sequence joins TRBV29-1 and TRBJ2-5; TRBD2 aligns across 11 bases. This CDR3 spans 16 amino acids. Per the germline V gene, CDR1 is SQVTM and CDR2 is ANQGSEA. V dropped 3 bases and J dropped 3; count of bases not matched to a gene: 9. The CDR3 protein is CSVDGLAGGKKETQYF. The CDR3 region has the DNA TGCAGCGTTGATGGGCTAGCGGGAGGAAAGAAAGAGACCCAGTACTTC.

This chain joins TRBV4-1 and TRBJ2-7, with 11 bases identical to TRBD1. J lost 7 bases, V lost 4 bases, and 9 bases had no gene match. CDR3 length equals 15 residues. Looked up from germline, CDR1 is MGHRA and CDR2 is YSYEKL. The CDR3 bases are TGCGCCAGCAGCCGGGGGACAGGGGGAGGGCAGGAGCAGTACTTC. It translates to CASSRGTGGGQEQYF.

This clonotype appeared many times. The chain links TRBV24-1 to TRBJ1-2; D gene uncertain. The ends were cut back, 0 bases at V and 1 base at J, with 5 bases in the middle. This CDR3 has 14 residues. CDR1 is KGHDR, CDR2 SFDVKD, per germline. The CDR3 reads CATSDLNSNYGYTF. The CDR3 DNA sequence: TGTGCCACCAGTGATTTGAACAGTAACTATGGCTACACCTTC.